This entry concerns a single TCR beta chain. The target antigen is unknown. The sample belongs to a study of lymphopenia after photon versus proton radiotherapy. Broader study findings: A bigger post-nadir fall in TCR diversity correlated inversely with survival time in deceased patients.

TCRdb's copy holds only in-frame clones and misses some; the assay was immunoSEQ multiplex PCR. Here the sample spans 70,000 or so clones, just under 95% being singletons. There are 16 residues in the CDR3. Germline V gene data show CDR1 as SGHVS and CDR2 as FNYEAQ. Unmatched junction bases numbered 3, after V lost 2 bases and J lost 0 bases. This receptor was taken from a woman aged 40 to 50 with cholangiocarcinoma. The gene calls are TRBV7-6 and TRBJ1-2; 10 bases are a match to TRBD1. Here the sequenced sample was peripheral blood, taken from a patient treated with photon-based radiotherapy. CDR3 amino acids: CASSLRTGGANYGYTF. CDR3 sequence (DNA): TGTGCCAGCAGCTTAAGGACAGGGGGGGCTAACTATGGCTACACCTTC.